These 28 T cell receptor beta chains were sequenced from one sample in a study of blood T cell repertoires in COVID-19. Method: immunoSEQ multiplex PCR; TCRdb's copy keeps in-frame clones and lacks some. In the table there are roughly 200,000 clones, under 85% of which are singletons. The sequenced sample was peripheral blood. These receptor sequences come from an elderly woman with COVID-19, enrolled during active disease.

This chain uses TRBV6-1 with TRBJ2-7; 7 bases line up with TRBD1. The CDR3 is 13 amino acids. The V gene's germline CDR1 is MNHNS and CDR2 SASEGT. Trimming at V came to 1 base and at J to 11 bases, leaving 8 bases not matched to a gene. CDR3 in amino acids: CASSEDADRDKYF. The CDR3, as DNA: TGTGCCAGCAGTGAAGATGCCGACAGGGACAAGTACTTC.

This sequence joins TRBV18 and TRBJ2-1; D ambiguous. V was pared by 3 bases and J by 4 bases, with 10 bases between. CDR1 is KGHSH, CDR2 LQKENI, per germline. The CDR3 runs to 14 residues. The CDR3 sequence: CASSPAARYNEQFF. DNA of the CDR3: TGTGCCAGCTCACCGGCAGCTAGATACAATGAGCAGTTCTTC.

This chain's CDR3 is CSVMVVANTEAFF. The CDR3 region has the DNA TGCAGCGTTATGGTGGTGGCAAACACTGAAGCTTTCTTT. The V call is TRBV29-1, the J call TRBJ1-1; D gene ambiguous. The CDR3 length is 13 residues. V lost 5 bases, J lost 2 bases, and 12 bases lay in between. Germline V gene lookup returns CDR1 SQVTM and CDR2 ANQGSEA.

The chain is built from TRBV6-5 and TRBJ1-4; D might be TRBD1 (6 bases). The germline CDR1 and CDR2 sequences are MNHEY and SVGAGI. Trimming shortened V by 6 bases and J by 8 bases, and 16 bases separated the two germline ends. The CDR3 is 14 amino acids. The chain's CDR3 is CASSAQGTREKLFF. The CDR3 DNA is TGTGCCAGCAGCGCCCAGGGGACGAGGGAAAAACTGTTTTTT.

In this sample, this clone turned up a few times. At one of its ends the junction is not consistent with the germline gene, which may arise from a read error. The CDR3 bases are TGTGCCAGCAGTTCGCGAGCTCAGGAAGGTAGGTTC. Its translation is CASSSRAQEGRF. The V and J genes are TRBV27 and TRBJ2-7; unclear D gene. This CDR3 has 12 amino acids. Germline V CDR1 and CDR2: MNHEY, SMNVEV (reference sequence).

The V and J genes are TRBV27 and TRBJ2-7; 9 positions agree with TRBD1. The CDR3 has 16 residues. V dropped 1 base and J dropped 4; count of bases not matched to a gene: 8. Looked up from germline, CDR1 is MNHEY and CDR2 is SMNVEV (reference sequence). The CDR3 nucleotides read TGTGCCAGCAGTTTATGGGGACAGGGAGCTTTATACGAGCAGTACTTC. Translation: CASSLWGQGALYEQYF.

This clone was recorded only once. The genes are TRBV5-1 and TRBJ1-2; D is undetermined. Between the trimmed V and J ends, which lost 4 bases and 4 bases, there was a span of 20 bases. The CDR3 runs to 16 residues. The germline V gene encodes CDR1 SGHRS and CDR2 YFSETQ. CDR3 protein: CASSVNRDTVGYGYTF. In DNA, the CDR3 is TGCGCCAGCAGCGTTAATCGGGATACCGTCGGCTATGGCTACACCTTC.

This sequence joins TRBV10-3 and TRBJ1-2; weak D call: TRBD1 (6 bases). V lost 4 bases and J lost 6, with 9 bases in between. Looked up from germline, CDR1 is ENHRY and CDR2 is SYGVKD. The CDR3 is 12 amino acids. The CDR3 coding sequence is TGTGCCATCAGTGTGTCAGGGGATGGCTACACCTTC. This sequence encodes CAISVSGDGYTF.

The V call is TRBV18, the J call TRBJ1-1; D perhaps matches TRBD1 (5 bases). The CDR3 is 15 amino acids. Germline-derived CDR1 and CDR2 are KGHSH and LQKENI. V lost 4 bases, J lost 1 base, and 13 bases lay in between. The CDR3 spells CASSRPGSGNTEAFF. The CDR3 DNA reads TGTGCCAGCTCACGGCCAGGGTCGGGGAACACTGAAGCTTTCTTT.

V gene TRBV15 combines with J gene TRBJ2-5; TRBD2 aligns across 8 bases. Trimming cost V 1 base and J 4 bases; bases outside gene matches: 5. The CDR3 runs to 15 residues. Germline lookup yields CDR1 LNHNV and CDR2 YYDKDF (reference sequence). The CDR3 loop is CATSRVGTSVETQYF. CDR3 in DNA: TGTGCCACCAGCAGAGTTGGGACTAGTGTAGAGACCCAGTACTTC.

The J gene is TRBJ2-4, the V gene TRBV7-9; D is perhaps TRBD2 (5 bases). V was trimmed by 5 bases and J by 0 bases, leaving 11 bases between them. Germline V CDR1 and CDR2: SEHNR, FQNEAQ (reference sequence). CDR3 length: 15 amino acids. CDR3 sequence reads: CASSTPAVAKNIQYF. The CDR3, as DNA: TGTGCCAGCAGCACCCCAGCGGTAGCCAAAAACATTCAGTACTTC.

This clone was counted once. CDR3 in DNA: TGTGCCAGCAGCCCCGGGTCCATGCTGAACACTGAAGCTTTCTTT. Its protein is CASSPGSMLNTEAFF. The chain recombines TRBV5-6 with TRBJ1-1; D unresolved. The CDR3 contains 15 residues. V lost 4 bases and J 0 bases, leaving 13 bases between the germline ends. Germline V lookup: CDR1 SGHDT, CDR2 YYEEEE.

The rearrangement joins TRBV7-9 to TRBJ1-5; tentatively, D is TRBD1 (6 bases). Germline CDR1 and CDR2: SEHNR and FQNEAQ (reference sequence). V was clipped by 4 bases and J by 4 bases, with 8 bases between them. The CDR3 has 13 amino acids. CDR3 sequence reads: CASSYTGNQPQHF. The CDR3 DNA reads TGTGCCAGCAGCTATACAGGGAATCAGCCCCAGCATTTT.

The chain has TRBV12-3 or TRBV12-4 and TRBJ1-2; the D gene is possibly TRBD1 (6 bases). Trimming left V 7 bases short and J 3 bases short, with 12 bases between. This CDR3 comprises 13 residues. The CDR3 is CASNVQGHYGYTF. The CDR3 DNA is TGTGCCAGCAATGTCCAGGGGCACTATGGCTACACCTTC.

This chain connects TRBV5-1 to TRBJ1-1; D gene uncertain. CDR1 and CDR2 from the germline V gene are SGHRS and YFSETQ. V was cut by 3 bases and J by 0 bases, with 12 bases left in between. The CDR3 runs to 15 residues. Here the CDR3 DNA reads TGCGCCAGCAGCTCCGGCGGGGTAGTGAACACTGAAGCTTTCTTT. It codes for CASSSGGVVNTEAFF.

V and J are TRBV7-2 and TRBJ1-5; D is unclear. The CDR3 loop spans 13 amino acids. Germline V gene lookup returns CDR1 SGHTA and CDR2 FQGNSA. Deletions cut 5 bases from V and 7 bases from J, with 12 bases between. CDR3 region: CASSARREQPQHF. The DNA of the CDR3 is TGTGCCAGCAGCGCCCGACGGGAGCAGCCCCAGCATTTT.

The V call is TRBV5-5, the J call TRBJ2-3, with 7 bases aligning to TRBD2. V was clipped by 3 bases and J by 6 bases; unmatched bases: 10. This CDR3 has 15 amino acids. Germline V gives CDR1 SGHKS, CDR2 YYEKEE (reference sequence). The DNA for the CDR3 is TGTGCCAGCAGCTGGGAGGGTGGTAGAGTGGATACGCAGTATTTT. Its translation: CASSWEGGRVDTQYF.

The rearrangement joins TRBV24-1 to TRBJ1-4, with D possibly matching TRBD1 (5 bases). CDR3 length: 15 residues. Trimming left V 4 bases short and J 6 bases short, with 14 bases between. CDR1 and CDR2 (germline): KGHDR, SFDVKD. CDR3 protein: CATSDPTGQDEKLFF. In nucleotides, the CDR3 is TGTGCCACCAGTGACCCCACAGGCCAGGATGAAAAACTGTTTTTT.

V usage is TRBV5-1 and J usage is TRBJ2-4, with D possibly matching TRBD1 (5 bases). This CDR3 region has 15 residues. Germline CDR1 is SGHRS and CDR2 is YFSETQ. With 4 bases removed from V and 7 bases from J, the gap between germline ends came to 18 bases. In nucleotides, the CDR3 is TGCGCCAGCAGCCCTCCGGACACCGCCTTGAACATTCAGTACTTC. Protein: CASSPPDTALNIQYF.

The rearrangement links TRBV7-9 to TRBJ1-4; D possibly corresponds to TRBD1 (5 bases). The CDR3 spans 15 residues. Germline CDR1 and CDR2: SEHNR and FQNEAQ (reference sequence). V was cut by 2 bases and J by 0 bases, with 7 bases left in between. CDR3: CASSLLDTTNEKLFF. The CDR3 coding sequence is TGTGCCAGCAGCTTATTGGACACAACTAATGAAAAACTGTTTTTT. Filled out from reference TRBV7-9 and TRBJ1-4, the complete variable domain reads DTGVSQNPRHKITKRGQNVTFRCDPISEHNRLYWYRQTLGQGPEFLTYFQNEAQLEKSRLLSDRFSAERPKGSFSTLEIQRTEQGDSAMYLCASSLLDTTNEKLFFGSGTQLSVL.

V is TRBV6-6 and J is TRBJ1-1; 10 bases match TRBD1. The germline V gene encodes CDR1 MNHNY and CDR2 SVGAGI (reference sequence). V trimming: 10 bases; J trimming: 4 bases; junction bases outside the gene matches: 9. CDR3 length: 14 amino acids. CDR3 bases: TGTGCCACCCTCCCGGGACAGGGGACCACTGAAGCTTTCTTT. Amino acids: CATLPGQGTTEAFF.

V and J are TRBV15 and TRBJ1-4; D perhaps matches TRBD1 (5 bases). The length of the CDR3 is 15 residues. Germline CDR1 reads LNHNV; CDR2 reads YYDKDF (reference sequence). V was shortened by 10 bases and J by 5 bases, with 20 bases between the two germline ends. As DNA, the CDR3 is TGTGCCATCCGTAAAGGGGCCGCATGGAATGAAAAACTGTTTTTT. Its protein is CAIRKGAAWNEKLFF. The full variable domain, completed using reference TRBV15 and TRBJ1-4, is DAMVIQNPRYQVTQFGKPVTLSCSQTLNHNVMYWYQQKSSQAPKLLFHYYDKDFNNEADTPDNFQSRRPNTSFCFLDIRSPGLGDTAMYLCAIRKGAAWNEKLFFGSGTQLSVL.

V usage is TRBV6-1 and J usage is TRBJ2-7; the match to TRBD1 covers 8 bases. V shed 4 bases and J 0 bases; nucleotides not matched to a gene: 14. The CDR3 extends over 18 amino acids. Germline V lookup: CDR1 MNHNS, CDR2 SASEGT. The CDR3 bases are TGTGCCAGCAGTGGTTCGGGACAGGCCACCTCGAGCTCCTACGAGCAGTACTTC. Protein: CASSGSGQATSSSYEQYF.

The V call is TRBV19, the J call TRBJ2-6; a weak D match, TRBD2 (5 bases). The CDR3 loop spans 19 amino acids. Trimming shortened V by 9 bases and J by 3 bases, and 27 bases separated the two germline ends. The germline V gene encodes CDR1 LNHDA and CDR2 SQIVND (reference sequence). The chain's CDR3 is CASPRRRTGKSFGANVLTF. CDR3 DNA sequence: TGTGCCAGCCCTCGGCGGAGGACCGGGAAAAGCTTTGGGGCCAACGTCCTGACTTTC.

The chain has TRBV6-6 and TRBJ2-7; 10 nucleotides align to TRBD2. J lost 5 bases, V lost 5 bases, and 12 bases had no gene match. CDR3 length equals 16 residues. Germline-derived CDR1 and CDR2 are MNHNY and SVGAGI (reference sequence). Here the CDR3 reads CASSRAGGSPPDEQYF. CDR3 bases: TGTGCCAGCAGTCGAGCGGGAGGGTCCCCCCCCGACGAGCAGTACTTC.

The chain couples TRBV5-1 to TRBJ1-1; 9 bases match TRBD1. The CDR3 sequence is 16 residues long. The V and J ends lost 2 bases and 1 base, in that order; junction bases with no gene match: 6. Germline lookup yields CDR1 SGHRS and CDR2 YFSETQ. This CDR3 is CASSFTGGGKNTEAFF. CDR3 sequence (DNA): TGCGCCAGCAGCTTTACAGGGGGCGGAAAGAACACTGAAGCTTTCTTT.

The rearrangement joins TRBV24-1 to TRBJ2-7, with TRBD1 identical over 9 bases. This CDR3 spans 15 amino acids. V was clipped by 4 bases and J by 2 bases; unmatched bases: 5. The V gene's germline CDR1 is KGHDR and CDR2 SFDVKD. CDR3 region: CATSDEDRGPYEQYF. The CDR3 bases are TGTGCCACCAGTGACGAGGACAGGGGCCCCTACGAGCAGTACTTC.

The genes are TRBV11-3 and TRBJ1-3; 7 bases align to TRBD1. This CDR3 spans 18 amino acids. V dropped 0 bases and J dropped 0; count of bases not matched to a gene: 8. Germline V lookup: CDR1 SGHNT, CDR2 YENEEA. CDR3 DNA sequence: TGTGCCAGCAGCTTAGACGGTGGGACAGATCCCTCTGGAAACACCATATATTTT. Its protein is CASSLDGGTDPSGNTIYF.